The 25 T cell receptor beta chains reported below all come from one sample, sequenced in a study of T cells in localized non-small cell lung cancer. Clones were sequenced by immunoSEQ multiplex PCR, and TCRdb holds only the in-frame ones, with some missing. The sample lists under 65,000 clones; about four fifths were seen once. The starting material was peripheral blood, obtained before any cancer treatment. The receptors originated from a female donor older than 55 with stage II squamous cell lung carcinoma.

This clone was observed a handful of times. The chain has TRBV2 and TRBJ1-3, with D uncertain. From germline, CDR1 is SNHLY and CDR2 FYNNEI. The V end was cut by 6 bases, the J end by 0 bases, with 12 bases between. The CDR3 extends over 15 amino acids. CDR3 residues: CASRPDGASGNTIYF. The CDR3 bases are TGTGCCAGCAGACCGGACGGCGCCTCTGGAAACACCATATATTTT.

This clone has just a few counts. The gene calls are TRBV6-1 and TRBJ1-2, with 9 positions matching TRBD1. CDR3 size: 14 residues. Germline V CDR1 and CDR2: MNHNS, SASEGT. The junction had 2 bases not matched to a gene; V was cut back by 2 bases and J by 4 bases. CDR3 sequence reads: CASSERTGVYGYTF. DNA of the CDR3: TGTGCCAGCAGTGAAAGGACAGGGGTCTATGGCTACACCTTC.

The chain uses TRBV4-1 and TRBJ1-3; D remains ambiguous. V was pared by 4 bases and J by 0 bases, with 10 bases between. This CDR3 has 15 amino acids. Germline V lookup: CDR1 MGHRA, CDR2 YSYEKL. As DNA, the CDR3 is TGCGCCAGCAGCCCCTGGACCGCCTCTGGAAACACCATATATTTT. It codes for CASSPWTASGNTIYF.

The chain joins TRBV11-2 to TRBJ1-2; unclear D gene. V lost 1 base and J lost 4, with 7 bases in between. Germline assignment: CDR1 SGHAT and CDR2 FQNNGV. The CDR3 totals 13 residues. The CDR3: CASSLGTFYGYTF. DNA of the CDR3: TGTGCCAGCAGCTTAGGGACCTTCTATGGCTACACCTTC.

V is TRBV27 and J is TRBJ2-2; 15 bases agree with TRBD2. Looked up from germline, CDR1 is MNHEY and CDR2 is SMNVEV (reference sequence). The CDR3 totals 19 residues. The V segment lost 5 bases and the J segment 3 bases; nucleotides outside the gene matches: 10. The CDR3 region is CASSPLGLAGGRDTGELFF. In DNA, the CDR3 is TGTGCCAGCAGTCCCTTGGGACTAGCGGGGGGCCGTGACACCGGGGAGCTGTTTTTT.

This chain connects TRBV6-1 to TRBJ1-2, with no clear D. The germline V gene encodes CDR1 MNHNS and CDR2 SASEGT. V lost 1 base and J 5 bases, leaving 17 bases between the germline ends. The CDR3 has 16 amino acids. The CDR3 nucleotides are TGTGCCAGCAGTGAAGGTAGGATCGAACTCAAATATGGCTACACCTTC. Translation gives CASSEGRIELKYGYTF.

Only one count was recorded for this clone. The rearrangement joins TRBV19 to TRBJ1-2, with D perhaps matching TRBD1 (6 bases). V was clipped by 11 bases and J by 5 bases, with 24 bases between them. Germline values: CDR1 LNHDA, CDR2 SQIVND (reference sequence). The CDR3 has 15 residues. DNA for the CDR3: TGTGCCTCCTCAACGGACAGTTACATCCATTATGGCTACACCTTC. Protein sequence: CASSTDSYIHYGYTF.

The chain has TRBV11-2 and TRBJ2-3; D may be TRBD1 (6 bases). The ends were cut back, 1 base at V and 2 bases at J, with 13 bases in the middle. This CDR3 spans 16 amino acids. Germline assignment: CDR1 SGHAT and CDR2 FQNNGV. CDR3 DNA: TGTGCCAGCAGCTTAGGGGGTAGGGGGATCACAGATACGCAGTATTTT. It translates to CASSLGGRGITDTQYF. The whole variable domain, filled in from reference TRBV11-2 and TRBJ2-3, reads EAGVAQSPRYKIIEKRQSVAFWCNPISGHATLYWYQQILGQGPKLLIQFQNNGVVDDSQLPKDRFSAERLKGVDSTLKIQPAKLEDSAVYLCASSLGGRGITDTQYFGPGTRLTVL.

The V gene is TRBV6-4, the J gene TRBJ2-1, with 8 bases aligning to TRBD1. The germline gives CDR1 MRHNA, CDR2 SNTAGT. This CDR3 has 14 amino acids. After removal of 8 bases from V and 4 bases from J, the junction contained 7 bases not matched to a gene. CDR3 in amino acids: CASGRGQEYNEQFF. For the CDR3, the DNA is TGTGCCAGCGGTAGGGGACAGGAATACAATGAGCAGTTCTTC.

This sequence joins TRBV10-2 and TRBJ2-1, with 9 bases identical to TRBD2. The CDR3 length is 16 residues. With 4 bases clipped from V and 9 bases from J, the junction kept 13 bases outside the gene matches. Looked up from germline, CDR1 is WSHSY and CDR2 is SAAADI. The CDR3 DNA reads TGCGCCAGCAGTGGGACTAGCGCGCGTCACCGAGGTGAGCAGTTCTTC. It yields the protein CASSGTSARHRGEQFF.

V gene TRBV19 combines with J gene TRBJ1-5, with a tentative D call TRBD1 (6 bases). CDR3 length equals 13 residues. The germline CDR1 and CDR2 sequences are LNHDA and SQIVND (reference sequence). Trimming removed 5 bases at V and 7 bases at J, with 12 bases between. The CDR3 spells CASSFGGGQPQHF. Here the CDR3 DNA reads TGTGCCAGTAGTTTTGGGGGGGGCCAGCCCCAGCATTTT. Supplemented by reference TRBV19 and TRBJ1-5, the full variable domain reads DGGITQSPKYLFRKEGQNVTLSCEQNLNHDAMYWYRQDPGQGLRLIYYSQIVNDFQKGDIAEGYSVSREKKESFPLTVTSAQKNPTAFYLCASSFGGGQPQHFGDGTRLSIL.

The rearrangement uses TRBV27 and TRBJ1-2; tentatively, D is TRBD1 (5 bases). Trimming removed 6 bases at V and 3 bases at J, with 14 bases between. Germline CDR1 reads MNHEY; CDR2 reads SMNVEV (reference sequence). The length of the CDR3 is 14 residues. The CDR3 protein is CASSPITGYYGYTF. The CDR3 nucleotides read TGTGCCAGCAGCCCGATTACAGGATACTATGGCTACACCTTC.

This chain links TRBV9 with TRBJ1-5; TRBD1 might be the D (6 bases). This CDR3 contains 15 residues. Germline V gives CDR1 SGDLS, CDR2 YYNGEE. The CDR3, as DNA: TGTGCAGCAGCGTATTGCAAGGGGGGCAATCAGCCCCAGCATTTT. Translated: CAAAYCKGGNQPQHF.

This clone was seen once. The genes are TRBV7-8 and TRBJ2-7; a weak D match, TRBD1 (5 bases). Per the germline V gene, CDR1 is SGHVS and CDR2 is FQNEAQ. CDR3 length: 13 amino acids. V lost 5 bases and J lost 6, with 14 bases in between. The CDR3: CASSRPQGREQYF. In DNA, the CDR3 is TGTGCCAGCAGCCGACCGCAGGGCCGCGAGCAGTACTTC.

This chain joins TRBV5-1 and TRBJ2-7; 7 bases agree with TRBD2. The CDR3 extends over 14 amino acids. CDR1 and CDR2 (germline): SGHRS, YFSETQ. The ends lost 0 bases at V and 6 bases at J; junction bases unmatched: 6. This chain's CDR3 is CASSLARGVSEQYF. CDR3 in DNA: TGCGCCAGCAGCTTGGCTCGGGGGGTGAGCGAGCAGTACTTC. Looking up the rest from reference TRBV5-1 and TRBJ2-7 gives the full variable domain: KAGVTQTPRYLIKTRGQQVTLSCSPISGHRSVSWYQQTPGQGLQFLFEYFSETQRNKGNFPGRFSGRQFSNSRSEMNVSTLELGDSALYLCASSLARGVSEQYFGPGTRLTVT.

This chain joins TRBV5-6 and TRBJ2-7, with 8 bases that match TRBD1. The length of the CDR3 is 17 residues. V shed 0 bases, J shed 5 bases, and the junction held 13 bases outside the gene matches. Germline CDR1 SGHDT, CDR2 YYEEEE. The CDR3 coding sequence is TGTGCCAGCAGCTTGGGTTTCCGGACTCAGGGGGCCCACGAGCAGTACTTC. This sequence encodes CASSLGFRTQGAHEQYF.

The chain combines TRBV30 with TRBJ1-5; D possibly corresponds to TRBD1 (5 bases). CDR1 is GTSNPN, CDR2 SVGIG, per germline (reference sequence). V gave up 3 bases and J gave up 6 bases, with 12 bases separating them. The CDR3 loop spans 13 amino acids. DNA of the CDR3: TGTGCCTGGAGCACGGGGGGTAGTCAGCCCCAGCATTTT. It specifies CAWSTGGSQPQHF.

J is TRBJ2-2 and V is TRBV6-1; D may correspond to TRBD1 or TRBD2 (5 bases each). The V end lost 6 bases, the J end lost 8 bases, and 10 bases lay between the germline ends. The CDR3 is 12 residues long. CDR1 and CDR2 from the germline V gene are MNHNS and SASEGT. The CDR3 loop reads CASSEGLGELFF. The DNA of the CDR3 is TGTGCCAGCAGCGAGGGGTTAGGGGAGCTGTTTTTT.

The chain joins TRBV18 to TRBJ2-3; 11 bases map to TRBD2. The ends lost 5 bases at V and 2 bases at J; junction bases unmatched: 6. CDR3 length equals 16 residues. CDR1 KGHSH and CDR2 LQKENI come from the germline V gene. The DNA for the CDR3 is TGTGCCAGCTCATTACTAGCGGGGGAGACCACAGATACGCAGTATTTT. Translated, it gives CASSLLAGETTDTQYF.

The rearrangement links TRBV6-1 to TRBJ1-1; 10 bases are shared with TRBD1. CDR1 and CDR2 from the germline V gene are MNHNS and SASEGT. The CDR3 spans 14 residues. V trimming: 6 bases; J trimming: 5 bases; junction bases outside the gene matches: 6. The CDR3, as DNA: TGTGCCAGCAGGACAGGGGGCATTGATACTGAAGCTTTCTTT. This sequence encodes CASRTGGIDTEAFF.

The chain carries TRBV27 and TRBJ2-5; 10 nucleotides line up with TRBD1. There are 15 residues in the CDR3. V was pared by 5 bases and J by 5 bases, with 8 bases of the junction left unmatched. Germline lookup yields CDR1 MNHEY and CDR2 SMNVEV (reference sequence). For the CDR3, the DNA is TGTGCCAGCAGTCGGGGGACAGGGGTCCTGGAGACCCAGTACTTC. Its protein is CASSRGTGVLETQYF.

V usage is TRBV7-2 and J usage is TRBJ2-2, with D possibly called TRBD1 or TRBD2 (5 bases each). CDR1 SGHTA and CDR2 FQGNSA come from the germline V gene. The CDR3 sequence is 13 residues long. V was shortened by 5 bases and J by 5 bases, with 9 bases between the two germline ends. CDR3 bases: TGTGCCAGCAGCCCGGGGCGAACCGGGGAGCTGTTTTTT. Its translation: CASSPGRTGELFF.

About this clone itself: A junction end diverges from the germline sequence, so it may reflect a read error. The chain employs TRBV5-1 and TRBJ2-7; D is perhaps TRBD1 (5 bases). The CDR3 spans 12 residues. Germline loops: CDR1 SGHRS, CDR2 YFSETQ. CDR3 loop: CASSQAGETENF. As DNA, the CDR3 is TGCGCCAGCAGCCAAGCCGGAGAGACAGAGAACTTC.

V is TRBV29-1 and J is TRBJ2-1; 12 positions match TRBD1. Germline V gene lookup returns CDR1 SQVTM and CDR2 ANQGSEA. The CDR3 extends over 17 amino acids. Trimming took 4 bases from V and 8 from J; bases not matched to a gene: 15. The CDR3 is CSVGGTGGKTTRDEQFF. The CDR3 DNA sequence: TGCAGCGTTGGTGGGACAGGGGGCAAGACAACGAGGGATGAGCAGTTCTTC.

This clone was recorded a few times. CDR3 protein: CASSQLQWNTEAFF. DNA for the CDR3: TGCGCCAGCAGCCAATTACAGTGGAACACTGAAGCTTTCTTT. The V call is TRBV4-1, the J call TRBJ1-1; D call uncertain. This CDR3 comprises 14 residues. Germline V gene sequence: CDR1 MGHRA, CDR2 YSYEKL. The V end lost 2 bases, the J end lost 1 base, and 8 bases lay between the germline ends.